The T cell receptor beta chain described here comes from a study of T cells in Graves' hyperthyroidism and ophthalmopathy. The study, taken as a whole, reports: Ophthalmopathy got predicted by the model a median about six months before its onset.

A remark on this clonotype: The antigen remains undetermined. One junction end disagrees with the germline gene, perhaps due to a read error.

Germline lookup yields CDR1 SGHRS and CDR2 YFSETQ. This CDR3 contains 15 residues. The source material, RNA transcripts, was used to amplify TCR beta CDR3 regions. The TCR CDR3 first-round RT-PCR relied on the HTBI primer set. TCRdb processed the multiplex PCR reads anew with MiXCR; each CDR3 protein has one entry. The table shows some 620,000 distinct CDR3 sequences, with roughly 15% occurring only once. The specimen sequenced was blood. This clonotype was sampled from a woman aged 25 to 39 with Graves' hyperthyroidism. V usage is TRBV5-1 and J usage is TRBJ1-5; the D is unclear. CDR3 in DNA: TGTGCCAGCAGCTTGGGTAGCCAAACCGTTCAGCCCCAGCATTTT. This codes for CASSLGSQTVQPQHF. The full variable domain, its missing parts supplied by reference TRBV5-1 and TRBJ1-5, is KAGVTQTPRYLIKTRGQQVTLSCSPISGHRSVSWYQQTPGQGLQFLFEYFSETQRNKGNFPGRFSGRQFSNSRSEMNVSTLELGDSALYLCASSLGSQTVQPQHFGDGTRLSIL.